These 4 T cell receptor beta chains came from one sample sequenced in a study of cytomegalovirus exposure and HLA in healthy donors. Vbeta (60) and Jbeta (13) primers were used in the PCR. Method: immunoSEQ multiplex PCR; TCRdb's copy keeps in-frame clones and lacks some. The sample contains 180,000 or so clones, over 60% of which appear only once. Sequencing was carried out using PBMCs. Receptor source: a man aged 50 to 59 in good health and CMV-seropositive.

This chain joins TRBV5-6 and TRBJ1-2; the D gene is possibly TRBD1 (5 bases). The germline V gene has CDR1 SGHDT and CDR2 YYEEEE. V was clipped by 3 bases and J by 2 bases, with 8 bases between them. This CDR3 has 13 residues. CDR3 region: CASSSAGNYGYTF. The DNA for the CDR3 is TGTGCCAGCAGCTCCGCAGGGAACTATGGCTACACCTTC.

CDR3 protein: CASSIVAGRNQPQHF. CDR3 in DNA: TGTGCCAGTAGTATAGTGGCGGGGAGGAATCAGCCCCAGCATTTT. The J gene is TRBJ1-5, the V gene TRBV19; unclear D gene. With 1 base removed from V and 4 bases from J, the gap between germline ends came to 11 bases. CDR3 length: 15 amino acids. CDR1 and CDR2 (germline): LNHDA, SQIVND (reference sequence).

The chain has TRBV11-3 and TRBJ1-1; D call uncertain. Trimming removed 2 bases from V and 1 base from J, with 5 bases in between. This CDR3 is 13 amino acids long. Germline loops: CDR1 SGHNT, CDR2 YENEEA. CDR3 loop: CASSLQQNTEAFF. DNA of the CDR3: TGTGCCAGCAGCTTACAACAGAACACTGAAGCTTTCTTT.

The chain links TRBV28 to TRBJ1-1; a possible D gene is TRBD1 (6 bases). The CDR3 consists of 16 residues. Between the trimmed V and J ends, which lost 1 base and 2 bases, there was a span of 14 bases. Germline CDR1 reads MDHEN; CDR2 reads SYDVKM. This CDR3 reads CASSLFVDRINTEAFF. The CDR3 nucleotides read TGTGCCAGCAGTTTATTTGTGGACAGAATAAACACTGAAGCTTTCTTT.